These T cell receptor beta chains were read from a single sample in a study of blood T cells in healthy people across ages. TCRdb reanalysed the 5' RACE reads using MiXCR and keeps one entry per CDR3 protein. The sample records roughly 1,100,000 distinct CDR3 sequences, roughly a quarter being singletons. The data were also submitted as part of a second study, on T cells of mothers and their children.

The sequenced sample consisted of blood. The receptors were gathered from a girl aged 2-10 years in good health. Both conserved end residues are part of each CDR3. A D gene is named only where the DNA matches it firmly. Only some rows state a clone size, as once, few, many or a class for expanded clones.

TRBJ2-6 | 15 | - | TRBV7-9 | few | TGTGCCAGCAGCTTAGGCAGGTTCCGGGCCAACGTCCTGACTTTC | CASSLGRFRANVLTF
TRBJ1-2 | 13 | - | TRBV6-5 | - | TGTGCCAGCAGCCTCTTCCTCAGGGGTGGCTACACCTTC | CASSLFLRGGYTF
TRBJ2-1 | 17 | TRBD2 | TRBV7-8 | few | TGTGCCAGCAGCTTAGCGCGGGGGGGCCTTTCTTACCATGAGCAGTTCTTC | CASSLARGGLSYHEQFF
TRBJ2-5 | 13 | - | TRBV5-5 | few | TGTGCCAGCAGAAACAGCCACCAAGAGACCCAGTACTTC | CASRNSHQETQYF
TRBJ2-3 | 15 | TRBD1 | TRBV3-1 | - | TGTGCCAGCAGCACGCCGGGACAGCCTACAGATACGCAGTATTTT | CASSTPGQPTDTQYF
TRBJ2-3 | 17 | - | TRBV6-2/TRBV6-3 | few | TGTGCCAGCAGTTACGTTTTCGGGGGGCAGGACACAGATACGCAGTGTTTT | CASSYVFGGQDTDTQCF
TRBJ1-1 | 13 | - | TRBV2 | few | TGTGCCAGCTTGTCTCAGGGTCGGACTGAAGCTTTCTTT | CASLSQGRTEAFF
TRBJ2-6 | 19 | TRBD2 | TRBV20-1 | - | TGCAGTGCTAGAGATCCGGTCGGGAGGGCAGGGACTGGGGCCAACGTCCTGACTTTC | CSARDPVGRAGTGANVLTF
TRBJ1-2 | 13 | - | TRBV6-6 | - | TGTGCCAGCAGTTACGCAGAAGCTGATGGCTACACCTTC | CASSYAEADGYTF
TRBJ2-7 | 14 | TRBD2 | TRBV20-1 | few | TGCAGTGCTAGGGGGAGGGACTCCATCTACGAGCAGTACTTC | CSARGRDSIYEQYF
TRBJ2-1 | 15 | - | TRBV24-1 | few | TGTGCCACCAGTGAACCCGGGGGTTCCTACAATGAGCAGTTCTTC | CATSEPGGSYNEQFF
TRBJ2-4 | 14 | - | TRBV5-1 | - | TGCGCCAGCAGCTTGGATGCGGCCAAAAACATTCAGTACTTC | CASSLDAAKNIQYF
TRBJ1-5 | 14 | - | TRBV28 | few | TGTGCCAGCCGTCAACCAGGCACGGTTCAGCCCCAGCATTTT | CASRQPGTVQPQHF
TRBJ1-6 | 15 | TRBD1 | TRBV6-2/TRBV6-3 | - | TGTGCCAGCAGTCCCCCGGGACAGGGGTATTCACCCCTCCACTTT | CASSPPGQGYSPLHF
TRBJ1-2 | 17 | TRBD1 | TRBV11-2 | few | TGTGCCAGCAGCTCTCCGAACTTGGGACAGGCCTATCCGGGCTACACCTTC | CASSSPNLGQAYPGYTF
TRBJ2-7 | 15 | TRBD1 | TRBV6-1 | few | TGTGCCAGCAGTGAAACACAGGGGGCAAGCTACGAGCAGTACTTC | CASSETQGASYEQYF
TRBJ1-1 | 13 | TRBD1 | TRBV27 | few | TGTGCCAGCAGAATGGGACAGATCACTGAAGCTTTCTTT | CASRMGQITEAFF
TRBJ2-3 | 19 | TRBD2 | TRBV7-8 | few | TGTGCCAGCAGCCAAATCGCATCGGGTTTTTCGGGGGGGCCAGATACGCAGTATTTT | CASSQIASGFSGGPDTQYF
TRBJ1-1 | 16 | - | TRBV20-1 | - | TGCAGTGCTAGAGATCTCCGGGGGACGGGTAATGCTGAAGCTTTCTTT | CSARDLRGTGNAEAFF
TRBJ2-7 | 16 | - | TRBV14 | - | TGTGCCAGCAGCCAAGGGCCGGGGGCCCAGGGTTACGAGCAGTACTTC | CASSQGPGAQGYEQYF
TRBJ2-5 | 14 | TRBD2 | TRBV6-1 | once | TGTGCCAGCAGTGAAAGACTAGCGGGAGAGACCCAGTACTTC | CASSERLAGETQYF
TRBJ2-5 | 14 | - | TRBV12-3/TRBV12-4 | few | TGTGCCAGCAGTTCGAGTCAGACCCAAGAGACCCAGTACTTC | CASSSSQTQETQYF
TRBJ2-7 | 12 | - | TRBV3-1 | few | TGTGCCAGCAGCCAAGCGGCCTACGAGCAGTACTTC | CASSQAAYEQYF
TRBJ2-1 | 16 | - | TRBV7-8 | few | TGTGCCAGCAGCTCTAGTCGGGCGAGGGTGGGCAATGAGCAGTTCTTC | CASSSSRARVGNEQFF
TRBJ1-4 | 14 | - | TRBV28 | - | TGTGCCAGCCAGGGCGTTAGTTCCAATGAAAAACTGTTTTTT | CASQGVSSNEKLFF
TRBJ2-7 | 13 | - | TRBV20-1 | many | TGCAGTGCTAGAGATGTGAGCTCCTACGAGCAGTACTTC | CSARDVSSYEQYF
TRBJ1-2 | 11 | - | TRBV28 | few | TGTGCCAGCTACGAAAATGCTGGCTACACCTTC | CASYENAGYTF
TRBJ2-1 | 15 | TRBD2 | TRBV7-2 | - | TGTGCCAGCAGCGAGACTAGCGGTATTTACAATGAGCAGTTCTTC | CASSETSGIYNEQFF
TRBJ2-6 | 15 | - | TRBV12-3/TRBV12-4 | - | TGTGCCAGCAGTAACCGGGGCTCTGGGGCCAACGTCCTGACTTTC | CASSNRGSGANVLTF
TRBJ1-4 | 12 | - | TRBV7-6 | - | TGTGCCAGCAGCCTACCGGCAGAAAAACTGTTTTTT | CASSLPAEKLFF
TRBJ1-2 | 12 | - | TRBV29-1 | few | TGCAGCGTCCCAGGGAGCCTGGGGGGCTACACCTTC | CSVPGSLGGYTF
TRBJ2-2 | 15 | - | TRBV4-2 | few | TGTGCCAGCACTAGGGGGATCTGGGACACCGGGGAGCTGTTTTTT | CASTRGIWDTGELFF
TRBJ2-7 | 14 | TRBD1 | TRBV7-9 | - | TGTGCCAGCAGCGTAGGAGGACAGGGTGGCGAGCAGTACTTC | CASSVGGQGGEQYF
TRBJ2-7 | 14 | - | TRBV4-1 | few | TGCGCCAGCAGCCAAGATTACGATCCCTACGAGCAGTACTTC | CASSQDYDPYEQYF
TRBJ2-5 | 15 | - | TRBV5-1 | few | TGCGCCAGCAGCTTGTTTTTCGCGGCGGAAGAGACCCAGTACTTC | CASSLFFAAEETQYF
TRBJ2-7 | 15 | - | TRBV11-2 | few | TGTGCCAGCAGCTTAAGGCAGGGATTCGCCTACGAGCAGTACTTC | CASSLRQGFAYEQYF
TRBJ2-7 | 16 | - | TRBV5-1 | few | TGCGCCAGTCAAGCCCGCTACGGGAGCCCCCACTTTGAGCAGTACTTC | CASQARYGSPHFEQYF
TRBJ2-1 | 12 | - | TRBV25-1 | - | TGTGCCAGCAGTGTCTCGGGATGGGAGCAGTTCTTC | CASSVSGWEQFF
TRBJ1-2 | 12 | - | TRBV6-2/TRBV6-3 | - | TGTGCCAGCAACTCCGGAGACTATGGCTACACCTTC | CASNSGDYGYTF
TRBJ2-1 | 14 | TRBD2 | TRBV7-9 | - | TGTGCCAGCAGCTTAAGCGGGGGGGCCCATGAGCAGTTCTTC | CASSLSGGAHEQFF
TRBJ2-5 | 12 | - | TRBV3-1 | - | TGTGCCAGCAGACAAGCTGGCGAGACCCAGTACTTC | CASRQAGETQYF
TRBJ2-5 | 15 | - | TRBV12-3/TRBV12-4 | - | TGTGCCAGCAGACCCCGGGACAACAGCTGGGAGACCCAGTACTTC | CASRPRDNSWETQYF
TRBJ2-1 | 17 | TRBD2 | TRBV7-3 | once | TGTGCCAGCAGCTTAAAAGTACTAGCGGTCTCCTACAATGAGCAGTTCTTC | CASSLKVLAVSYNEQFF
TRBJ2-7 | 14 | - | TRBV29-1 | - | TGCAGCGCAGGATTCACGCAGAGCTCCTACGAGCAGTACTTC | CSAGFTQSSYEQYF
TRBJ2-1 | 13 | TRBD2 | TRBV12-3/TRBV12-4 | - | TGTGCCGGAAGCGGGAGCCTGTCCAATGAGCAGTTCTTC | CAGSGSLSNEQFF
TRBJ2-3 | 15 | - | TRBV7-3 | - | TGTGCCAGCAGCAAGGACAGTCTTAGCACAGATACGCAGTATTTT | CASSKDSLSTDTQYF
TRBJ2-5 | 17 | TRBD2 | TRBV24-1 | few | TGTGCCACCAGTGACCCGGCGCTAGCGGGAGAGGGCGAGACCCAGTACTTC | CATSDPALAGEGETQYF
TRBJ2-6 | 11 | - | TRBV9 | - | TGTGCCAGCAGCGTAACTTCATTTACAGGGTTC | CASSVTSFTGF
TRBJ2-3 | 14 | - | TRBV4-1 | few | TGCGCCAGCAGCCCTATCGCGGGCACAGATACGCAGTATTTT | CASSPIAGTDTQYF